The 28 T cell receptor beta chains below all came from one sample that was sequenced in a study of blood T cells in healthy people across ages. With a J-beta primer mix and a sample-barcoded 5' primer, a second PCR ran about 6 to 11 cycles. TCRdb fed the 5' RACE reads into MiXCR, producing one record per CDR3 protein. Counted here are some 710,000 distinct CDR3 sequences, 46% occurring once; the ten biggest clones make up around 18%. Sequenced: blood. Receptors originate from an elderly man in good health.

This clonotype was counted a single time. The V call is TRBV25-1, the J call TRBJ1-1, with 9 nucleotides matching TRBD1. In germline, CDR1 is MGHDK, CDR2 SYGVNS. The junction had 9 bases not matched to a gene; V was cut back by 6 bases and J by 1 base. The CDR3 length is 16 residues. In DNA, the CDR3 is TGTGCCAGCAGAAACACCGGGACAGGGAGGAACACTGAAGCTTTCTTT. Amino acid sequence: CASRNTGTGRNTEAFF.

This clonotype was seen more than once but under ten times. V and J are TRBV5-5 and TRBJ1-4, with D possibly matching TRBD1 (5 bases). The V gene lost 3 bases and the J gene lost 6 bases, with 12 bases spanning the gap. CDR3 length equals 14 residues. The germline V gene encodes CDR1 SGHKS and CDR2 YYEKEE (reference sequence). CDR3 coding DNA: TGTGCCAGCAGCTACCCGGGGGTGGATGAAAAACTGTTTTTT. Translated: CASSYPGVDEKLFF. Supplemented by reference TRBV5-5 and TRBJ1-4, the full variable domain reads DAGVTQSPTHLIKTRGQQVTLRCSPISGHKSVSWYQQVLGQGPQFIFQYYEKEERGRGNFPDRFSARQFPNYSSELNVNALLLGDSALYLCASSYPGVDEKLFFGSGTQLSVL.

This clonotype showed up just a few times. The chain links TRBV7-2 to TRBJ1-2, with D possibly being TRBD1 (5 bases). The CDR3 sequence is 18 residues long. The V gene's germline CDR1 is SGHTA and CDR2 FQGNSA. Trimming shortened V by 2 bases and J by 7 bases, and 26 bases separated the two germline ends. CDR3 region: CASSLRVLGYSSGGGYTF. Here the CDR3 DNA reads TGTGCCAGCAGCTTAAGGGTGTTGGGTTACAGCTCCGGGGGTGGCTACACCTTC.

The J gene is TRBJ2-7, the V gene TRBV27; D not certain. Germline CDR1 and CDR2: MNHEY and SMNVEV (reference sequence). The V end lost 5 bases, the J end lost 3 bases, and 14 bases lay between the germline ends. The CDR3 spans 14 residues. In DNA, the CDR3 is TGTGCCAGCAGTCCCCGGGCCCGGAACTACGAGCAGTACTTC. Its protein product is CASSPRARNYEQYF.

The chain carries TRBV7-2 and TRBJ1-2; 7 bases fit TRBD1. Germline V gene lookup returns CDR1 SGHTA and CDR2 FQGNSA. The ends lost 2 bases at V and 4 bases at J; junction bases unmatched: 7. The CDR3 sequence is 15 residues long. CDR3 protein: CASSLPRGRGYGYTF. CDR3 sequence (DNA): TGTGCCAGCAGCTTACCGAGGGGGCGGGGCTATGGCTACACCTTC.

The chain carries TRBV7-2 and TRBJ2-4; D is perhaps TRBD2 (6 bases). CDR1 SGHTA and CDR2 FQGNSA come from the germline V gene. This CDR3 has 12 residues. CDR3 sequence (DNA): TGTGGGCGTAGCGGATACAAAAACATTCAGTACTTC. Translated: CGRSGYKNIQYF.

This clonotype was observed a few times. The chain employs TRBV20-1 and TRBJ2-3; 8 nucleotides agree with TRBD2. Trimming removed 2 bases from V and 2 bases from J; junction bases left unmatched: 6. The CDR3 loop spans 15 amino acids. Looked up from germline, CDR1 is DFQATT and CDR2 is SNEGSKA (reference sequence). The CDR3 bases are TGCAGTGCTAGATGGGTAGCGGGATACACAGATACGCAGTATTTT. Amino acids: CSARWVAGYTDTQYF.

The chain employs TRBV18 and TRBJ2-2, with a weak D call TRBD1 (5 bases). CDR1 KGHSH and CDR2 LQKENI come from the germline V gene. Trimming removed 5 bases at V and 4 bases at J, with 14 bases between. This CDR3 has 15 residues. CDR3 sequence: CASSSLTGPTGELFF. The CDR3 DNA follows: TGTGCCAGCTCATCACTCACAGGACCCACCGGGGAGCTGTTTTTT.

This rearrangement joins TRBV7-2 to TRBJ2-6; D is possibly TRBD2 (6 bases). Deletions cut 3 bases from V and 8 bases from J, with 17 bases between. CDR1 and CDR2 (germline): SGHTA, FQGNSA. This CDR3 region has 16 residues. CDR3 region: CASSFSGDAGTNVLTF. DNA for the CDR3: TGTGCCAGCAGCTTCTCGGGAGATGCAGGGACCAACGTCCTGACTTTC. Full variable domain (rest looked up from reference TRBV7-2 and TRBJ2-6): GAGVSQSPSNKVTEKGKDVELRCDPISGHTALYWYRQSLGQGLEFLIYFQGNSAPDKSGLPSDRFSAERTGGSVSTLTIQRTQQEDSAVYLCASSFSGDAGTNVLTFGAGSRLTVL.

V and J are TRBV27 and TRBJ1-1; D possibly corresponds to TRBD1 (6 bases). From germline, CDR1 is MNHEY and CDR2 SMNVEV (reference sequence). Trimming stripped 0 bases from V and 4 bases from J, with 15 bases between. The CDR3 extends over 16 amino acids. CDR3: CASSLSTGGVGTEAFF. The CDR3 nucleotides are TGTGCCAGCAGTTTATCGACAGGAGGAGTGGGCACTGAAGCTTTCTTT.

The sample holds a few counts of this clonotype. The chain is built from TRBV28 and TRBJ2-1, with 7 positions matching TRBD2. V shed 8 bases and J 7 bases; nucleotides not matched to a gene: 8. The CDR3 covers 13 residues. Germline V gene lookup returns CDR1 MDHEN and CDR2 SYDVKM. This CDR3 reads CASLSPGGNEQFF. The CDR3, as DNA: TGTGCCAGCCTATCTCCGGGGGGAAATGAGCAGTTCTTC.

The CDR3 here is CSASTALNTGELFF. CDR3 nucleotide sequence: TGCAGTGCTAGTACCGCTCTGAACACCGGGGAGCTGTTTTTT. The chain links TRBV20-1 to TRBJ2-2; D is unclear. V was clipped by 3 bases and J by 1 base, with 9 bases between them. The CDR3 consists of 14 residues. Germline CDR1 is DFQATT and CDR2 is SNEGSKA (reference sequence).

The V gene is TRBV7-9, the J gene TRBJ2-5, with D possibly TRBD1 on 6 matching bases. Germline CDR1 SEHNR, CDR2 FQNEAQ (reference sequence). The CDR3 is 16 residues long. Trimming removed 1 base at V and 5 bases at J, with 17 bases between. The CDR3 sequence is CASSLDLQGPWETQYF. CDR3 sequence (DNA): TGTGCCAGCAGCTTAGACCTCCAGGGGCCGTGGGAGACCCAGTACTTC.

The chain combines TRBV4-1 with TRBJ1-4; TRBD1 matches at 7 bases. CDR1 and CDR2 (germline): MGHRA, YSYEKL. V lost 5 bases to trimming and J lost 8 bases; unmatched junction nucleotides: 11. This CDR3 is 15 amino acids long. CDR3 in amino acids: CASSTVPGQTEKLFF. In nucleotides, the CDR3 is TGCGCCAGCAGCACGGTTCCGGGACAGACAGAAAAACTGTTTTTT.

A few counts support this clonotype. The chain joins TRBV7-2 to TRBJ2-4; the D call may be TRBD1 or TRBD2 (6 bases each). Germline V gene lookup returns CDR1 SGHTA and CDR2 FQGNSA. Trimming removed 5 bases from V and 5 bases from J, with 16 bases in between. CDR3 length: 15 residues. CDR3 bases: TGTGCCAGCAGCGCATTGAGGGGGGTCCAAAACATTCAGTACTTC. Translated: CASSALRGVQNIQYF.

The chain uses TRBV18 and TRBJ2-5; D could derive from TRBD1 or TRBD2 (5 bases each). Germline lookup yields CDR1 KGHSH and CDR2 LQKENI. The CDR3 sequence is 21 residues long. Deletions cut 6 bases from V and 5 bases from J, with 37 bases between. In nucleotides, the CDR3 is TGTGCCAGCTCCCCTAACGTCGACCGGGGCCTTGTGGCAGAACAGCCGGAGACCCAGTACTTC. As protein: CASSPNVDRGLVAEQPETQYF. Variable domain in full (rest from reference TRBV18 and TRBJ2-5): NAGVMQNPRHLVRRRGQEARLRCSPMKGHSHVYWYRQLPEEGLKFMVYLQKENIIDESGMPKERFSAEFPKEGPSILRIQQVVRGDSAAYFCASSPNVDRGLVAEQPETQYFGPGTRLLVL.

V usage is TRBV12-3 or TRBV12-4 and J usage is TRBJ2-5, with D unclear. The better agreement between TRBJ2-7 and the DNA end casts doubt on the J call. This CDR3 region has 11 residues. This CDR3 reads CASSFEIEQYF. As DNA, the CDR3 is TGTGCCAGCAGTTTTGAGATCGAGCAGTACTTC.

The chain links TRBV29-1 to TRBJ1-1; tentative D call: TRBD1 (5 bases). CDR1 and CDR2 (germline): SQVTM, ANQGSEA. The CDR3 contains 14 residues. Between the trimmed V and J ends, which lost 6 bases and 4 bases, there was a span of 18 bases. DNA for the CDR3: TGCAGCGTCCGCGGCGGGGGGTTGGGCACTGAAGCTTTCTTT. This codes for CSVRGGGLGTEAFF.

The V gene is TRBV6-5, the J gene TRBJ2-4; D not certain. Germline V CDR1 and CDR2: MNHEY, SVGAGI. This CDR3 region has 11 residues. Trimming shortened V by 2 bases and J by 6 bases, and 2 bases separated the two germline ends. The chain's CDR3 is CASSYGNIQYF. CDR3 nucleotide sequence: TGTGCCAGCAGTTACGGAAACATTCAGTACTTC.

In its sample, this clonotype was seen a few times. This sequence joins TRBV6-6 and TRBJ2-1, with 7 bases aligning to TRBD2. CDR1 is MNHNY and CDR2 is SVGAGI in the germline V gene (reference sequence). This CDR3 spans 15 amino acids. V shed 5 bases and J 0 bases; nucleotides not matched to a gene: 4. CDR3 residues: CASSTAGFSYNEQFF. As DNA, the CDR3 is TGTGCCAGCAGTACAGCGGGGTTCTCCTACAATGAGCAGTTCTTC.

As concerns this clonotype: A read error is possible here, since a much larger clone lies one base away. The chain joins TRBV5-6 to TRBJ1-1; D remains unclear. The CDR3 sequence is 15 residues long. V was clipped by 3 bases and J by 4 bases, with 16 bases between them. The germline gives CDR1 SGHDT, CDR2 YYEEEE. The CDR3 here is CASSSKDPGCTEAFF. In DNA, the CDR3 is TGTGCCAGCAGCTCAAAGGACCCAGGATGCACTGAAGCTTTCTTT.

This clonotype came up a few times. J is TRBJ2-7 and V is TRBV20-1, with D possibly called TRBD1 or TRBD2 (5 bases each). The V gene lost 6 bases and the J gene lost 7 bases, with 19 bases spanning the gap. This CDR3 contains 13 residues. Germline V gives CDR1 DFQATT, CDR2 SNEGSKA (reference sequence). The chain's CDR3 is CSAFRDGGREQYF. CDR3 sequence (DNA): TGCAGTGCCTTCCGGGACGGCGGTAGGGAGCAGTACTTC.

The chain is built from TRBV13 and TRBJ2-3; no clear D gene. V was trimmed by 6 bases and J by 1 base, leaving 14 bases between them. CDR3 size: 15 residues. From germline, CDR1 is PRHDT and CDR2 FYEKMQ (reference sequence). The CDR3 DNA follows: TGTGCCAGCAGTCCCGACGGGTCTCGCACAGATACGCAGTATTTT. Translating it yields CASSPDGSRTDTQYF.

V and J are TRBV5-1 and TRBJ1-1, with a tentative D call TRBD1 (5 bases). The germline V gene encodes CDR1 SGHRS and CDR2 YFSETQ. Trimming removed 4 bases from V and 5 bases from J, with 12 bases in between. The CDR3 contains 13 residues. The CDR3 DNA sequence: TGCGCCAGCAGCCAGGACATCTATACTGAAGCTTTCTTT. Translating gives CASSQDIYTEAFF.

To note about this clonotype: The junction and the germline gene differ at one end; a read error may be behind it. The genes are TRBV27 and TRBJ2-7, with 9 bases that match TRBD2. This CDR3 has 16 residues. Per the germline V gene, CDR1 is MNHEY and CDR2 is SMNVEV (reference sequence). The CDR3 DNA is TGTACCAGCAGTTTACAGGGCGGGAGGGACTTATATGAGCAGTACTTC. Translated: CTSSLQGGRDLYEQYF.

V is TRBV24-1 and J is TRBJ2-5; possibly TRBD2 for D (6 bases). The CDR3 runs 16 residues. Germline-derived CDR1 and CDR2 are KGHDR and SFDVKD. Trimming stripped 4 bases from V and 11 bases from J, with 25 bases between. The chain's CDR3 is CATSDPSAPDLDEQYF. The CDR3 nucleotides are TGTGCCACCAGTGACCCTAGCGCCCCGGATTTGGATGAGCAGTACTTC.

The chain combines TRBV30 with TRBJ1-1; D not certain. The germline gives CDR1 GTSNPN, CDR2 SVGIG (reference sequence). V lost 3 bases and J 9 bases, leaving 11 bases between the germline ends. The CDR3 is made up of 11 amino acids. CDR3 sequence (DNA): TGTGCCTGGAGCGCGGGCGGTAAAGCTTTCTTT. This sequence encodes CAWSAGGKAFF.

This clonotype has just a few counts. In nucleotides, the CDR3 is TGTGCCAGCAGCCGCCTAGGAGCGGCTAGCACAGATACGCAGTATTTT. This codes for CASSRLGAASTDTQYF. This sequence joins TRBV4-2 and TRBJ2-3; D possibly corresponds to TRBD2 (5 bases). Trimming cost V 4 bases and J 0 bases, with 14 bases left between them. The germline V gene encodes CDR1 LGHNA and CDR2 YNFKEQ. This CDR3 has 16 residues.